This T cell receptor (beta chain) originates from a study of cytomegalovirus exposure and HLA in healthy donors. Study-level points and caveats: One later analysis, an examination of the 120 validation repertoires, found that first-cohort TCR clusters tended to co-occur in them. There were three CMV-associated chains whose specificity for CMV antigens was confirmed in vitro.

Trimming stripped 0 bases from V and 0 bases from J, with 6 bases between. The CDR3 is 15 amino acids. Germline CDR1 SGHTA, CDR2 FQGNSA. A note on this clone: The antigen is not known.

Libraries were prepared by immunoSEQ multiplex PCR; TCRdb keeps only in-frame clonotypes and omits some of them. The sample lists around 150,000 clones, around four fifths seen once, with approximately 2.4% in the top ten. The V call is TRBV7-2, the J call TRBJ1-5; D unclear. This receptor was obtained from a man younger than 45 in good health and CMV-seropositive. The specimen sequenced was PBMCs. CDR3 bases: TGTGCCAGCAGCTTAGCCATCTATAGCAATCAGCCCCAGCATTTT. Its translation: CASSLAIYSNQPQHF.